This T cell receptor beta chain was obtained from a study of blood T cells in healthy people across ages. General study findings and limits: Aged donors had fewer naive CD4+ cells and lower diversity than long-lived donors. The study lacked donor CMV status, which possibly confounded expanded clonotype changes. TCR beta diversity was tightly associated with the proportion of naive T cells.

Through a sample-barcoded 5' primer and a J-beta primer mix, a second PCR was run for roughly 7 to 11 cycles. Every single cDNA molecule received a tag from a template-switch adaptor with 12 random nucleotides. MiXCR was run by TCRdb on the 5' RACE reads, yielding one entry per CDR3 protein. The top ten hold roughly 23% of the sample, which has 1.5 million to 2 million distinct CDR3 sequences, 39% seen once. This CDR3 is built from 17 residues. Germline V gene data show CDR1 as SGHVS and CDR2 as FQNEAQ. V gave up 5 bases and J gave up 2 bases, with 19 bases separating them. Comments on this clonotype: What it binds is not known.

Sequencing input: blood. This sequence joins TRBV7-8 and TRBJ2-1; tentatively, D is TRBD1 (5 bases). This TCR came from a human donor in good health. The CDR3, as DNA: TGTGCCAGCAGCCTGGCCATTGGACAAACTACCTACAATGAGCAGTTCTTC. This gives the protein CASSLAIGQTTYNEQFF.